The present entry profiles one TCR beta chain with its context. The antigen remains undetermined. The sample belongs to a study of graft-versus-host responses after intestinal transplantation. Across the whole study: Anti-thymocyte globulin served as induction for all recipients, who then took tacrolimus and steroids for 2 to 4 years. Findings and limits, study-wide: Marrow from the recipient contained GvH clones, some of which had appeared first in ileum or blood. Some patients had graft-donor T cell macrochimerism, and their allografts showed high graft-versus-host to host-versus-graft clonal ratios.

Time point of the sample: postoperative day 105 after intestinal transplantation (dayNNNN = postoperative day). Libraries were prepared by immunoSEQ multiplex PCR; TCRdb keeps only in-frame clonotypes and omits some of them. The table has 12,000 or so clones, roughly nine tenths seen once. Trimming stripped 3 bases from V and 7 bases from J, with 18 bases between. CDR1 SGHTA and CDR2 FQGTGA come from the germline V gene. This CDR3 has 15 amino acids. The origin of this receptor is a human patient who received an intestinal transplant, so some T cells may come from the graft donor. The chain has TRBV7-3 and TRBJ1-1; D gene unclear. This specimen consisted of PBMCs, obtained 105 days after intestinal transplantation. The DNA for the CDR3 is TGTGCCAGCAGCTTCCCAAGCGCAGGAAAGGGTGAAGCTTTCTTT. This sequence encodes CASSFPSAGKGEAFF.